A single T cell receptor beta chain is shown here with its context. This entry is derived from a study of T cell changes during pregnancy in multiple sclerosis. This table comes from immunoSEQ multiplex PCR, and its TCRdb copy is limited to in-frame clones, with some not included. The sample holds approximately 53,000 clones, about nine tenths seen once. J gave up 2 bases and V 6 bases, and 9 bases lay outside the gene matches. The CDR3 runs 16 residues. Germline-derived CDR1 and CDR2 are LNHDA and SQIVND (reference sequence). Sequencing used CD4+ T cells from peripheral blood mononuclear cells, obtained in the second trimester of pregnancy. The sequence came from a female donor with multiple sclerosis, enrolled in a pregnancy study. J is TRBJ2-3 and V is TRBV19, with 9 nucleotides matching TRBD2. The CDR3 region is CASREFSGGYTDTQYF. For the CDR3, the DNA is TGTGCCAGTAGGGAATTTAGCGGGGGTTACACAGATACGCAGTATTTT.